A selection of T cell receptor beta chains follows, all from one sample in a study of shared clonotypes between healthy human individuals. Sequencing used immunoSEQ multiplex PCR; TCRdb keeps in-frame clones, though not all of them. The sample has about 2 million clones; about 95% are singletons. Material for sequencing was naive CD8+ T cells sorted from blood. Receptor source: a man between 18 and 29 years old in good health. The CDR3 runs from the conserved cysteine through the conserved F or W. Each record gives: CDR3 protein, CDR3 DNA, CDR3 length, D gene, J gene, clone size, V gene. The D gene is left open where the match is weak. Not all rows give a size; the values are once, few, many and, for expanded clones, a class.

CDR3: CASSLDNTEAFF
DNA: TGTGCCAGCAGCTTAGATAACACTGAAGCTTTCTTT
length: 12
D: NA
J: TRBJ1-1
size: NA
V: TRBV7-9

CDR3: CASSPWTGGEHDNEQFF
DNA: TGTGCCAGCAGCCCATGGACAGGGGGCGAGCACGACAATGAGCAGTTCTTC
length: 17
D: TRBD1
J: TRBJ2-1
size: once
V: TRBV7-9

CDR3: CASSLAGTSATGELFF
DNA: TGTGCCAGCAGCCTCGCCGGGACTAGTGCCACCGGGGAGCTGTTTTTT
length: 16
D: TRBD2
J: TRBJ2-2
size: NA
V: TRBV7-6

CDR3: CASSLLSRDREVGNTIYF
DNA: TGTGCCAGCAGCTTGCTATCCCGGGACAGGGAAGTTGGAAACACCATATATTTT
length: 18
D: TRBD1
J: TRBJ1-3
size: NA
V: TRBV5-6

CDR3: CASSTPPQGAANTGELFF
DNA: TGTGCCAGCAGCACACCACCACAGGGGGCAGCGAACACCGGGGAGCTGTTTTTT
length: 18
D: TRBD1
J: TRBJ2-2
size: NA
V: TRBV7-8

CDR3: CAISLLRELPGDEKLFF
DNA: TGTGCCATCAGTTTACTAAGGGAACTCCCAGGGGATGAAAAACTGTTTTTT
length: 17
D: NA
J: TRBJ1-4
size: NA
V: TRBV10-3

CDR3: CASSPRGWGQETQYF
DNA: TGTGCCAGCAGCCCGCGCGGTTGGGGTCAAGAGACCCAGTACTTC
length: 15
D: NA
J: TRBJ2-5
size: NA
V: TRBV5-4

CDR3: CASSWTSGGTDTQYF
DNA: TGTGCCAGCAGCTGGACTAGCGGGGGCACAGATACGCAGTATTTT
length: 15
D: TRBD2
J: TRBJ2-3
size: NA
V: TRBV6-4

CDR3: CASSEARYYEQYF
DNA: TGTGCCAGCAGTGAAGCGAGGTACTACGAGCAGTACTTC
length: 13
D: NA
J: TRBJ2-7
size: NA
V: TRBV6-1

CDR3: CASSLLLAGGMETQYF
DNA: TGTGCCAGCAGCTTACTACTAGCGGGGGGGATGGAGACCCAGTACTTC
length: 16
D: TRBD2
J: TRBJ2-5
size: NA
V: TRBV5-4

CDR3: CAVQTSGYTGELFF
DNA: TGTGCCGTCCAAACCAGCGGGTACACCGGGGAGCTGTTTTTT
length: 14
D: NA
J: TRBJ2-2
size: NA
V: TRBV7-9